Reported below is one TCR beta chain. Its antigen remains unknown. This record belongs to a study of CD8+ T cells in alopecia areata. Overall study: Oral tofacitinib (5 to 10 mg twice daily) was administered to treated patients. Points from the study as a whole: Since there was just one nonresponder, nobody can yet say how baseline CD8+ expansion ties to response. Tofacitinib significantly decreased scalp clonality and expanded CD8+ clones among top 100.

CDR3 length: 15 amino acids. CDR1 is LGHNA, CDR2 YSLEER, per germline. The V gene lost 0 bases and the J gene lost 9 bases, with 18 bases spanning the gap. Reverse transcribed after extraction, RNA yielded cDNA as the sequencing template. Sequencing used immunoSEQ multiplex PCR; TCRdb keeps in-frame clones, though not all of them. The table records 200,000 to 250,000 clones, approximately 72% of them present only once. Treatment here: oral pan-JAK inhibitor, 5-10 mg twice daily. Investigators sorted PBMCs to obtain both CD4+ and CD8+ T cells. The source of this sequence is a human donor with alopecia areata. Sequencing was performed on CD4+ T cells sorted from blood, taken at roughly week 45, from a patient treated with tofacitinib. V and J are TRBV4-3 and TRBJ2-7; D remains ambiguous. Here the CDR3 reads CASSQDLLTESVQYF. The CDR3 bases are TGCGCCAGCAGCCAAGATCTTTTGACCGAATCTGTGCAGTACTTC.